The rows below give T cell receptor beta chains drawn from one sample of a study of cytomegalovirus exposure and HLA in healthy donors. Generated by immunoSEQ multiplex PCR, the TCRdb table keeps only in-frame clones and is missing some. The sample has under 200,000 clones; approximately 78% are singletons. Sequencing was carried out using PBMCs. These receptors were obtained from a woman aged 18-29 years in good health and CMV-seronegative. The CDR3 runs from the conserved cysteine through the conserved F or W. The D gene is left open where the match is weak. Clone size, where shown, is once, few, many, or a class for clones that have expanded.

abundance	len	d_gene	v_gene	j_gene	CDR3nt	CDR3aa
.	17	.	TRBV2	TRBJ2-4	TGTGCCAGCAGCGCTGGAGGACCAGGCCACAAGAAAAACATTCAGTACTTC	CASSAGGPGHKKNIQYF
once	15	TRBD1	TRBV6-1	TRBJ2-7	TGTGCCAGCAGTGAAGCTCCCGGACAGGCCTACGAGCAGTACTTC	CASSEAPGQAYEQYF
.	12	.	TRBV5-4	TRBJ1-2	TGTGCCAGCAGCCCAGGGGTGGGGGGCTACACCTTC	CASSPGVGGYTF
.	13	.	TRBV5-6	TRBJ1-1	TGTGCCAGCAGCCTAAGGGGGAACACTGAAGCTTTCTTT	CASSLRGNTEAFF
.	15	TRBD2	TRBV5-8	TRBJ2-7	TGTGCCAGCAGTTACAGACTAGCGGGATTTGGCGAGCAGTACTTC	CASSYRLAGFGEQYF
.	20	.	TRBV19	TRBJ1-5	TGTGCCAGTAGTATGGGGGGGCGCAGCGGGGGCAGGTTGTTCGGTCAGCCCCAGCATTTT	CASSMGGRSGGRLFGQPQHF
.	17	TRBD1	TRBV7-6	TRBJ2-2	TGTGCCAGCAGCTCCAGAAACAGGGGGCTCGGCACCGGGGAGCTGTTTTTT	CASSSRNRGLGTGELFF
.	17	.	TRBV15	TRBJ1-1	TGTGCCACCAGCGGATGGAGCGGGGGGCTCATGAACACTGAAGCTTTCTTT	CATSGWSGGLMNTEAFF
.	17	.	TRBV5-1	TRBJ2-3	TGCGCCAGCAGCTTGGCCGATCGAGATCCTAGCACAGATACGCAGTATTTT	CASSLADRDPSTDTQYF
.	10	.	TRBV7-9	TRBJ1-2	TGTTCCAGCAGCTTACTTGGCTACACCTTC	CSSSLLGYTF
few	13	.	TRBV11-2	TRBJ2-1	TGTGCCAGCAGCTTAGTGGCTGGCAATGAGCAGTTCTTC	CASSLVAGNEQFF
.	13	TRBD1	TRBV5-4	TRBJ1-1	TGTGCCAGCAGCCCACAGGGGTCCCCTGAAGCTTTCTTT	CASSPQGSPEAFF
.	15	.	TRBV7-3	TRBJ2-2	TGTGCCAGCAGCGTCCAGGGCCAGGGGACCGGGGAGCTGTTTTTT	CASSVQGQGTGELFF
.	12	.	TRBV6-6	TRBJ2-7	TGTGCCAGCTCGAAGTCGGGCTACGAGCAGTACTTC	CASSKSGYEQYF
.	16	TRBD1	TRBV14	TRBJ2-1	TGTGCCAGCAGCCAAGATAACAGGGGCTCCTACAATGAGCAGTTCTTC	CASSQDNRGSYNEQFF
.	15	.	TRBV5-5	TRBJ2-1	TGTGCCAGCAGCTTGGGGCAGGGATCCTACAATGAGCAGTTCTTC	CASSLGQGSYNEQFF
.	13	.	TRBV28	TRBJ2-7	TGTGCCAGCAGTTTCCAGGAACGCCACGAGCAGTACTTC	CASSFQERHEQYF
.	17	TRBD2	TRBV13	TRBJ2-1	TGTGCCAGCAGCTCCTTCTCGCTAGCGGGAGCCTACAATGAGCAGTTCTTC	CASSSFSLAGAYNEQFF
few	15	.	TRBV6-5	TRBJ2-3	TGTGCCAGCAGTTACTTCGGGAGAGGTACAGATACGCAGTATTTT	CASSYFGRGTDTQYF
few	15	TRBD1	TRBV27	TRBJ2-7	TGTGCCACCGCGGCGTTGGGACAGGGCCCCTACGAGCAGTACTTC	CATAALGQGPYEQYF
few	14	.	TRBV4-1	TRBJ1-5	TGCGCCAGCAGCCAAACAGAACGCAATCAGCCCCAGCATTTT	CASSQTERNQPQHF
.	14	TRBD1	TRBV2	TRBJ2-7	TGTGCCAGCAGTGAACAGGGACAGGGGTACGAGCAGTACTTC	CASSEQGQGYEQYF
.	16	TRBD1	TRBV5-1	TRBJ1-3	TGCGCCAGCAGCTTGGAGGGACAGGGCTCTGGAAACACCATATATTTT	CASSLEGQGSGNTIYF
.	13	.	TRBV7-3	TRBJ1-1	TGTGCCAGCGCACAGGGCCCCAACACTGAAGCTTTCTTT	CASAQGPNTEAFF
.	18	TRBD1	TRBV4-2	TRBJ1-4	TGTGCCAGCAGCCAAGTCGGCAGGGGGCTGCAAACTAATGAAAAACTGTTTTTT	CASSQVGRGLQTNEKLFF
.	14	TRBD1	TRBV19	TRBJ1-1	TGTGCCAGTAGTCCGGGACAGGGGGACACTGAAGCTTTCTTT	CASSPGQGDTEAFF
.	15	.	TRBV7-2	TRBJ2-7	TGTGCCAGCACCTCCCAGATGAGACAGCCCTACGAGCAGTACTTC	CASTSQMRQPYEQYF
.	16	.	TRBV21-1	TRBJ2-1	TGTGCCAGCAGCAAGGGGCGGCGGTCCGGAGACAATGAGCAGTTCTTC	CASSKGRRSGDNEQFF
.	15	TRBD1	TRBV6-6	TRBJ1-5	TGTGCCAGCAGTTCCATACAGGGGTTTGGTCAGCCCCAGCATTTT	CASSSIQGFGQPQHF
.	16	.	TRBV10-1	TRBJ2-1	TGCGCCAGCAGTGAGTCGCGGCTAACCCCCTACAATGAGCAGTTCTTC	CASSESRLTPYNEQFF
.	13	.	TRBV28	TRBJ1-5	TGTGCCAGCAGTGTTAGTAGCAATCAGCCCCAGCATTTT	CASSVSSNQPQHF
.	16	.	TRBV5-1	TRBJ2-5	TGCGCCAGCAGCCAGTTTGTAGCGAAACCCCAAGAGACCCAGTACTTC	CASSQFVAKPQETQYF
.	15	.	TRBV19	TRBJ1-2	TGTGCCAGTAGGGCCTCAGGGGAAGCTAACTATGGCTACACCTTC	CASRASGEANYGYTF
.	13	TRBD1	TRBV29-1	TRBJ1-2	TGCGGAGTACAGGGACAGGGGTTATATGGCTACACCTTC	CGVQGQGLYGYTF
few	17	.	TRBV12-2	TRBJ2-2	TGTGCAAGTCGCTTAGCGGCCAGGATCACGAACACCGGGGAGCTGTTTTTT	CASRLAARITNTGELFF
.	16	TRBD1	TRBV18	TRBJ1-2	TGTGCCAGCTCATTAATAGGGGGCCTTGAATCCAATGGCTACACCTTC	CASSLIGGLESNGYTF
.	16	TRBD2	TRBV5-1	TRBJ2-1	TGCGCCAGCAGCTTGTTAGGGACTAGCGGTGACAATGAGCAGTTCTTC	CASSLLGTSGDNEQFF
.	15	.	TRBV4-1	TRBJ2-7	TGCGCCAGCAGCCAAGATCCGTCGGGGGGCAACGAGCAGTACTTC	CASSQDPSGGNEQYF
.	16	.	TRBV5-6	TRBJ1-5	TGTGCCAGCAGCTTGGCCTCGCGGTCTAGCAATCAGCCCCAGCATTTT	CASSLASRSSNQPQHF
.	14	.	TRBV7-9	TRBJ1-4	TGTGCCAGCAGCTTAGCGGCAGGGGATGAAAAACTGTTTTTT	CASSLAAGDEKLFF
.	18	TRBD1	TRBV10-3	TRBJ1-1	TGTGCCATCAGTGAGTCAACCTCAGGGGGGTTCCTGAACACTGAAGCTTTCTTT	CAISESTSGGFLNTEAFF
.	15	TRBD2	TRBV5-1	TRBJ2-2	TGCGCCAGCAGCCCTATAGCGGGAGGAACCGGGGAGCTGTTTTTT	CASSPIAGGTGELFF
.	14	TRBD1	TRBV5-1	TRBJ1-4	TGCGCCAGCAGGGCCGGGACAGGGGTAGAAAAACTGTTTTTT	CASRAGTGVEKLFF
few	14	.	TRBV5-1	TRBJ2-7	TGCGCCAGCAGCTCGACTACCTCAACCTACGAGCAGTACTTC	CASSSTTSTYEQYF
few	14	TRBD2	TRBV7-3	TRBJ2-2	TGTGCCAGCAGCCCGGGACTAACCGCCGGGGAGCTGTTTTTT	CASSPGLTAGELFF
.	17	.	TRBV19	TRBJ1-5	TGTGCCAGTAGGCCGCATGGAGGAGAACGTAGCAATCAGCCCCAGCATTTT	CASRPHGGERSNQPQHF
.	15	TRBD1	TRBV6-5	TRBJ2-7	TGTGCCAGCAGTTCGTGGACAGGGAGAGGGAACGAGCAGTACTTC	CASSSWTGRGNEQYF
.	13	.	TRBV7-9	TRBJ2-5	TGTGCCAGCAGCTTGTGGAGCGGAGAGACCCAGTACTTC	CASSLWSGETQYF